The sequence of this T cell receptor (beta chain) was determined in a study of Ad26.COV2.S vaccination and SARS-CoV-2 variants. Germline values: CDR1 MDHEN, CDR2 SYDVKM. V shed 2 bases, J shed 5 bases, and the junction held 4 bases outside the gene matches. This CDR3 is 14 amino acids long. This clone is a singleton in its sample. The antigen remains undetermined. The treatment: roughly 20 received Ad26.COV2.S at low or high dose, single or two shots; roughly five received placebo; per-sample allocation not given. Sample collection was performed on day 63 after the first vaccine or placebo injection. Donation came from an adult in Boston who was aged 18-55 years. Study-level points and caveats: People who got the vaccine had more spike-specific TCR breadth than people who got placebo. Total T cell responses were possibly underestimated by TCR breadth and depth analyses.

Repertoires were generated with immunoSEQ multiplex PCR, while TCRdb's copy carries only in-frame clones and drops some. The table includes about 350,000 clones, about 87% detected once. The TCR comes from a person between 18 and 65 years old who received the Ad26.COV2.S COVID-19 vaccine or a placebo. Source: peripheral blood, taken in a trial of Ad26.COV2.S vaccine versus placebo. The chain links TRBV28 to TRBJ1-1, with 8 bases identical to TRBD1. The CDR3 reads CASSLKTGETEAFF. The CDR3 DNA reads as TGTGCCAGCAGTTTAAAGACAGGGGAGACTGAAGCTTTCTTT.